A single sample is the source of the 31 T cell receptor beta chains below, sequenced in a study of OX40 agonist ivuxolimab in advanced cancers. This table comes from immunoSEQ multiplex PCR, and its TCRdb copy is limited to in-frame clones, with some not included. The sample includes roughly 57,000 clones, 84% seen only once; the top ten take about an eighth. This specimen consisted of CD4+ or CD8+ T cells sorted from blood, obtained in a trial of the OX40 agonist ivuxolimab. All receptors come from an adult with an advanced solid tumor such as melanoma, head and neck, liver or kidney cancer.

The rearrangement uses TRBV5-6 and TRBJ2-3, with D possibly TRBD2 on 5 matching bases. Per the germline V gene, CDR1 is SGHDT and CDR2 is YYEEEE. V was trimmed by 6 bases and J by 2 bases, leaving 16 bases between them. The CDR3 covers 15 residues. This CDR3 is CASTSPTTSTDTQYF. DNA of the CDR3: TGTGCCAGCACCTCCCCGACTACCTCCACAGATACGCAGTATTTT.

V gene TRBV28 combines with J gene TRBJ1-4; 9 positions match TRBD1. Looked up from germline, CDR1 is MDHEN and CDR2 is SYDVKM. The V and J ends lost 6 bases and 8 bases, in that order; junction bases with no gene match: 10. This CDR3 spans 15 amino acids. CDR3 nucleotides: TGTGCCAGCAGCCCTCGGACAGGGGCCAGAGAAAAACTGTTTTTT. It translates to CASSPRTGAREKLFF.

The DNA for the CDR3 is TGTGCCAGCAGTTACGCGACGGGAGGAGTAGAGACCCAGTACTTC. Protein sequence: CASSYATGGVETQYF. The J gene is TRBJ2-5, the V gene TRBV6-6; 7 bases match TRBD2. In germline, CDR1 is MNHNY, CDR2 SVGAGI (reference sequence). Unmatched junction bases numbered 7, after V lost 2 bases and J lost 4 bases. This CDR3 is 15 amino acids long.

This chain connects TRBV6-1 to TRBJ1-2; unclear D gene. Trimming cost V 1 base and J 8 bases, with 14 bases left between them. CDR1 is MNHNS and CDR2 is SASEGT in the germline V gene. This CDR3 has 14 residues. The CDR3 reads CASSEGLGEWGYTF. As DNA, the CDR3 is TGTGCCAGCAGTGAAGGGTTGGGCGAATGGGGCTACACCTTC.

This chain joins TRBV6-1 and TRBJ1-1; 8 positions match TRBD1. The V and J ends lost 2 bases and 6 bases, in that order; junction bases with no gene match: 5. Germline values: CDR1 MNHNS, CDR2 SASEGT. This CDR3 has 14 amino acids. CDR3 protein: CASSERQGKSEAFF. For the CDR3, the DNA is TGTGCCAGCAGTGAACGACAGGGGAAGTCTGAAGCTTTCTTT.

This clone turned up a few times. The chain joins TRBV2 to TRBJ2-7, with 12 bases aligning to TRBD2. V lost 3 bases to trimming and J lost 5 bases; unmatched junction nucleotides: 8. CDR1 and CDR2 (germline): SNHLY, FYNNEI. This CDR3 comprises 16 residues. The CDR3 nucleotides are TGTGCCAGCAGTGAGCTAGCGGGAGGGCCGAGGAACGAGCAGTACTTC. Translated: CASSELAGGPRNEQYF. The complete variable domain, with remaining parts taken from reference TRBV2 and TRBJ2-7, reads EPEVTQTPSHQVTQMGQEVILRCVPISNHLYFYWYRQILGQKVEFLVSFYNNEISEKSEIFDDQFSVERPDGSNFTLKIRSTKLEDSAMYFCASSELAGGPRNEQYFGPGTRLTVT.

This chain's CDR3 is CASSGWGDGNQPQHF. CDR3 DNA sequence: TGTGCCAGCAGTGGTTGGGGGGACGGGAATCAGCCCCAGCATTTT. V gene TRBV6-5 combines with J gene TRBJ1-5, with D possibly matching TRBD1 (5 bases). Germline V gene sequence: CDR1 MNHEY, CDR2 SVGAGI. The V gene lost 5 bases and the J gene lost 4 bases, with 15 bases spanning the gap. The CDR3 covers 15 residues.

This clone occurred once. This sequence joins TRBV19 and TRBJ2-6; D uncertain. This CDR3 is built from 14 residues. From germline, CDR1 is LNHDA and CDR2 SQIVND (reference sequence). V lost 9 bases and J 2 bases, leaving 11 bases between the germline ends. CDR3 residues: CASQTGPGANVLTF. The CDR3, as DNA: TGTGCCAGCCAAACCGGCCCTGGGGCCAACGTCCTGACTTTC.

This sequence joins TRBV7-7 and TRBJ2-3, with 10 bases lining up with TRBD2. This CDR3 has 15 amino acids. Trimming took 5 bases from V and 11 from J; bases not matched to a gene: 13. Germline V gene lookup returns CDR1 SSHAT and CDR2 FNYEAQ (reference sequence). The CDR3: CASSAGLAEIGGQYF. The CDR3 nucleotides read TGTGCCAGCAGCGCCGGACTAGCGGAGATTGGGGGGCAGTATTTT.

V usage is TRBV5-1 and J usage is TRBJ2-7; maybe TRBD2 (6 bases). The germline CDR1 and CDR2 sequences are SGHRS and YFSETQ. This CDR3 has 12 amino acids. The V end was cut by 1 base, the J end by 5 bases, with 7 bases between. CDR3 protein: CASSLPGDEQYF. CDR3 DNA: TGCGCCAGCAGCTTGCCGGGAGACGAGCAGTACTTC.

This clone was seen a single time. This rearrangement joins TRBV28 to TRBJ1-2, with no clear D. Germline V CDR1 and CDR2: MDHEN, SYDVKM. CDR3 length: 12 residues. CDR3 in DNA: TGTGCGATCGCCGCATTGAACTATGGCTACACCTTC. Translation: CAIAALNYGYTF.

V and J are TRBV14 and TRBJ1-1; 9 positions agree with TRBD1. CDR3 length equals 16 residues. Germline V gives CDR1 SGHDN, CDR2 FVKESK. The trim removed 3 bases at V and 3 bases at J, leaving 8 bases unmatched. CDR3 sequence: CASSQYRGLGDTEAFF. CDR3 nucleotide sequence: TGTGCCAGCAGCCAGTACAGGGGGCTAGGAGACACTGAAGCTTTCTTT.

This sequence joins TRBV5-4 and TRBJ1-5, with a possible D match to TRBD1 (6 bases). Trimming left V 4 bases short and J 9 bases short, with 14 bases between. Germline loops: CDR1 SGHNT, CDR2 YYREEE (reference sequence). The CDR3 runs to 13 residues. The CDR3 region has the DNA TGTGCCAGCAGCCAGGACAGCCATGGGCCCCAGCATTTT. It specifies CASSQDSHGPQHF. Full variable domain (rest looked up from reference TRBV5-4 and TRBJ1-5): ETGVTQSPTHLIKTRGQQVTLRCSSQSGHNTVSWYQQALGQGPQFIFQYYREEENGRGNFPPRFSGLQFPNYSSELNVNALELDDSALYLCASSQDSHGPQHFGDGTRLSIL.

In the case of this clone: An end of the junction does not agree with germline; a read error may underlie this. Different DNA sequences within this sample yield the same CDR3. The V gene is TRBV19, the J gene TRBJ2-3, with TRBD2 matching 9 bases. Germline V CDR1 and CDR2: LNHDA, SQIVND (reference sequence). CDR3 size: 16 residues. The DNA of the CDR3 is TGTGCCAGCAGTATAACCTATAGCGGGAGTGGAGATACGCAGTATTTT. Protein sequence: CASSITYSGSGDTQYF.

The chain employs TRBV5-1 and TRBJ1-6; 10 positions agree with TRBD1. V lost 4 bases and J lost 6; bases outside the gene matches: 7. This CDR3 has 16 residues. Germline values: CDR1 SGHRS, CDR2 YFSETQ. The CDR3 DNA reads as TGCGCCAGCAGCGGAGGACAGGGGGGGAGTAATTCACCCCTCCACTTT. It translates to CASSGGQGGSNSPLHF.

The V and J genes are TRBV28 and TRBJ2-5; weak D call: TRBD2 (7 bases). The tail of the sequence fits TRBJ2-7 better, so the J call may be wrong. The CDR3 contains 19 residues. Germline CDR1 reads MDHEN; CDR2 reads SYDVKM. Here the CDR3 DNA reads TGTGCCAGCAGTTTCGAGGGACCCTGGGGGGGCCGTTCCTCCTACGAGCAGTACTTC. Translation: CASSFEGPWGGRSSYEQYF.

The chain joins TRBV2 to TRBJ2-3; 9 positions agree with TRBD1. J was trimmed by 0 bases and V by 6 bases; bases with no gene match: 7. Germline V lookup: CDR1 SNHLY, CDR2 FYNNEI. This CDR3 has 16 residues. CDR3 sequence reads: CASSDWTGVSTDTQYF. For the CDR3, the DNA is TGTGCCAGCAGCGATTGGACAGGGGTGAGCACAGATACGCAGTATTTT.

V usage is TRBV5-1 and J usage is TRBJ2-7; D is perhaps TRBD2 (5 bases). V gave up 3 bases and J gave up 4 bases, with 8 bases separating them. From germline, CDR1 is SGHRS and CDR2 YFSETQ. The CDR3 length is 12 residues. The DNA for the CDR3 is TGCGCCAGCAGCTACGGGGATTACGAGCAGTACTTC. It specifies CASSYGDYEQYF.

The table lists this clone with a count of one. V and J are TRBV23-1 and TRBJ2-7, with D perhaps matching TRBD1 (6 bases). TRBV23-1 is annotated as an ORF whose role is uncertain. The CDR3 length is 16 residues. V shed 1 base and J shed 4 bases, with 17 bases lying between them. CDR3 protein: CASSQFATGQRYEQYF. CDR3 nucleotides: TGCGCCAGCAGTCAATTTGCGACCGGACAGAGGTACGAGCAGTACTTC.

Note on this clone: The junction differs from germline at one of its ends, possibly a read error. This rearrangement joins TRBV7-2 to TRBJ2-3; the D gene is possibly TRBD1 (5 bases). The CDR3 has 15 residues. Per the germline V gene, CDR1 is SGHTA and CDR2 is FQGNSA. CDR3 loop: CAGSPWGARTDTQYF. DNA of the CDR3: TGTGCCGGCAGCCCCTGGGGCGCCCGCACAGATACGCAGTATTTT.

The rearrangement links TRBV6-1 to TRBJ1-2; tentative D call: TRBD1 (6 bases). Deletions cut 7 bases from V and 4 bases from J, with 13 bases between. CDR3 length: 13 amino acids. Germline lookup yields CDR1 MNHNS and CDR2 SASEGT. CDR3 protein: CASMGARGYGYTF. The CDR3 nucleotides read TGTGCCAGCATGGGGGCCAGGGGCTATGGCTACACCTTC.

A few counts support this clone. The V call is TRBV6-1, the J call TRBJ2-7, with D unresolved. CDR3 length equals 14 residues. Germline loops: CDR1 MNHNS, CDR2 SASEGT. Trimming took 7 bases from V and 3 from J, leaving 16 bases between them. CDR3 nucleotides: TGTGCCAGCATCAACCTGGCGTCAGACTACGAGCAGTACTTC. It encodes CASINLASDYEQYF.

The chain's CDR3 is CASGRDQEGFYGYTF. CDR3 in DNA: TGTGCCAGTGGCCGGGATCAGGAGGGCTTCTATGGCTACACCTTC. The chain has TRBV7-8 and TRBJ1-2; D is unclear. CDR1 is SGHVS, CDR2 FQNEAQ, per germline. The CDR3 is made up of 15 amino acids. V was cut by 9 bases and J by 4 bases, with 21 bases left in between.

This sequence joins TRBV5-1 and TRBJ1-2, with D unclear. Germline values: CDR1 SGHRS, CDR2 YFSETQ. Trimming left V 3 bases short and J 7 bases short, with 13 bases between. The CDR3 contains 13 residues. CDR3 protein: CASSSPPEVGYTF. The CDR3 DNA reads TGCGCCAGCAGCTCCCCCCCGGAGGTTGGCTACACCTTC.

The V and J genes are TRBV2 and TRBJ2-5, with 7 bases lining up with TRBD2. V lost 8 bases and J lost 5; bases outside the gene matches: 14. The CDR3 spans 15 residues. The V gene's germline CDR1 is SNHLY and CDR2 FYNNEI. The CDR3 DNA follows: TGTGCCAGCGGTGTGGAAGCGGGACCTACTGAGACCCAGTACTTC. Translation gives CASGVEAGPTETQYF.

The CDR3 DNA reads as TGTGCCAGCAGCTCCACCTACGAGCAGTACTTC. Amino acid sequence: CASSSTYEQYF. The chain joins TRBV7-2 to TRBJ2-7; D gene ambiguous. The V and J ends lost 4 bases and 2 bases respectively, with 3 bases between them. The CDR3 spans 11 residues. Looked up from germline, CDR1 is SGHTA and CDR2 is FQGNSA.

The chain joins TRBV28 to TRBJ2-3; D not certain. The germline gives CDR1 MDHEN, CDR2 SYDVKM. The CDR3 has 12 residues. V lost 5 bases and J 4 bases, leaving 7 bases between the germline ends. In DNA form, the CDR3 reads TGTGCCAGCAGTCCAACCCCAGATACGCAGTATTTT. Protein sequence: CASSPTPDTQYF.

This clone came up a few times. This chain links TRBV2 with TRBJ1-1, with no clear D. Trimming left V 0 bases short and J 4 bases short, with 12 bases between. Looked up from germline, CDR1 is SNHLY and CDR2 is FYNNEI. The CDR3 length is 15 residues. The CDR3 region has the DNA TGTGCCAGCAGTGAAGCGTTAGTGGGCGGCACTGAAGCTTTCTTT. Amino acid sequence: CASSEALVGGTEAFF.

The V gene is TRBV6-1, the J gene TRBJ2-3; TRBD2 aligns across 7 bases. V lost 2 bases to trimming and J lost 4 bases; unmatched junction nucleotides: 3. In germline, CDR1 is MNHNS, CDR2 SASEGT. The CDR3 has 14 amino acids. CDR3 loop: CASSESREADTQYF. The CDR3 DNA reads as TGTGCCAGCAGTGAATCCCGGGAGGCAGATACGCAGTATTTT.

The rearrangement links TRBV2 to TRBJ1-1; TRBD1 agrees at 8 bases. The germline gives CDR1 SNHLY, CDR2 FYNNEI. Trimming at V came to 7 bases and at J to 4 bases, leaving 5 bases not matched to a gene. The CDR3 contains 13 residues. The CDR3 region is CASNPDRVTEAFF. The CDR3 DNA reads as TGTGCCAGCAACCCGGACAGGGTCACTGAAGCTTTCTTT.

The chain recombines TRBV4-1 with TRBJ2-1, with 10 bases fitting TRBD2. Germline V CDR1 and CDR2: MGHRA, YSYEKL. V lost 0 bases and J lost 2; bases outside the gene matches: 4. The CDR3 sequence is 17 residues long. The CDR3 region is CASSQEGSGRAYNEQFF. The CDR3 coding sequence is TGCGCCAGCAGCCAAGAGGGCAGCGGGAGGGCCTACAATGAGCAGTTCTTC.